These 12 T cell receptor beta chains originate from one sample sequenced in a study of blood T cell repertoires in COVID-19. Generated by immunoSEQ multiplex PCR, the TCRdb table keeps only in-frame clones and is missing some. The sample has 21,000 or so clones; approximately 90% are singletons. The sample taken for sequencing was peripheral blood. The receptors originated from a human donor in a cohort sampled during active COVID-19. The donor label of this sample is uncertain.

V is TRBV21-1 and J is TRBJ1-2; the DNA was not used to check the table's D call, TRBD1. TRBV21-1 is a pseudogene. CDR3 size: 15 residues. Here the CDR3 reads CASSEQGAWNYGYTF. CDR3 sequence (DNA): TGTGCCAGCAGCGAACAGGGGGCTTGGAACTATGGCTACACCTTC.

The chain combines TRBV5-1 with TRBJ2-3, with no clear D. CDR1 and CDR2 (germline): SGHRS, YFSETQ. The CDR3 length is 13 residues. V dropped 4 bases and J dropped 0 bases, with 6 bases sitting between them. In nucleotides, the CDR3 is TGCGCCAGCAGCATCCTCAGCACAGATACGCAGTATTTT. Translation gives CASSILSTDTQYF. Full variable domain (rest looked up from reference TRBV5-1 and TRBJ2-3): KAGVTQTPRYLIKTRGQQVTLSCSPISGHRSVSWYQQTPGQGLQFLFEYFSETQRNKGNFPGRFSGRQFSNSRSEMNVSTLELGDSALYLCASSILSTDTQYFGPGTRLTVL.

This clone has just a few counts. The J gene is TRBJ1-4, the V gene TRBV5-1; 8 bases agree with TRBD1. CDR3 length: 13 amino acids. From germline, CDR1 is SGHRS and CDR2 YFSETQ. Losses at the gene ends were 3 bases for V and 6 bases for J; bases not matched to a gene: 1. CDR3 sequence: CASSSDRDEKLFF. The CDR3 region has the DNA TGCGCCAGCAGCTCGGACAGGGATGAAAAACTGTTTTTT.

J is TRBJ2-2 and V is TRBV30, with TRBD2 identical over 8 bases. Germline V gives CDR1 GTSNPN, CDR2 SVGIG (reference sequence). The CDR3 extends over 14 amino acids. The J segment lost 4 bases and the V segment lost 2 bases, leaving 3 bases of the junction unmatched. The CDR3 region is CAWSLAGRTGELFF. The CDR3 DNA follows: TGTGCCTGGAGTTTAGCGGGGCGCACCGGGGAGCTGTTTTTT. Full variable domain (outside the CDR3, taken from reference TRBV30 and TRBJ2-2): SQTIHQWPATLVQPVGSPLSLECTVEGTSNPNLYWYRQAAGRGLQLLFYSVGIGQISSEVPQNLSASRPQDRQFILSSKKLLLSDSGFYLCAWSLAGRTGELFFGEGSRLTVL.

This clone was seen once. The chain links TRBV27 to TRBJ2-2, with 7 bases matching TRBD1. With 5 bases clipped from V and 1 base from J, the junction kept 7 bases outside the gene matches. The CDR3 covers 16 residues. Germline CDR1 reads MNHEY; CDR2 reads SMNVEV (reference sequence). CDR3 amino acids: CASSKKTGLNTGELFF. The CDR3, as DNA: TGTGCCAGCAGTAAAAAGACAGGGTTGAACACCGGGGAGCTGTTTTTT.

The chain links TRBV4-1 to TRBJ1-6, with 7 bases fitting TRBD1. Germline V gene lookup returns CDR1 MGHRA and CDR2 YSYEKL. With V trimmed by 4 bases and J by 4 bases, 7 bases remained unmatched. The CDR3 is 16 amino acids. DNA of the CDR3: TGCGCCAGCAGCCGATCAAAGGGACAGTATAATTCACCCCTCCACTTT. This encodes CASSRSKGQYNSPLHF.

The rearrangement joins TRBV11-2 to TRBJ1-1; D might be TRBD1 (5 bases). The CDR3 covers 14 residues. In germline, CDR1 is SGHAT, CDR2 FQNNGV. Trimming removed 1 base from V and 4 bases from J, with 10 bases in between. The CDR3 sequence: CASSLVRGFTEAFF. In DNA form, the CDR3 reads TGTGCCAGCAGCTTAGTGCGGGGCTTCACTGAAGCTTTCTTT.

This sequence joins TRBV7-9 and TRBJ2-7; D is perhaps TRBD2 (6 bases). CDR1 is SEHNR, CDR2 FQNEAQ, per germline (reference sequence). Trimming removed 5 bases at V and 3 bases at J, with 8 bases between. The CDR3 is 12 residues long. DNA of the CDR3: TGTGCCAGCAGCATGACTAGCTACGAGCAGTACTTC. Protein: CASSMTSYEQYF.

The chain couples TRBV4-1 to TRBJ2-3, with TRBD2 matching 9 bases. This CDR3 is 17 amino acids long. The germline V gene has CDR1 MGHRA and CDR2 YSYEKL. Trimming took 4 bases from V and 3 from J; bases not matched to a gene: 11. The CDR3 spells CASSPLRASGMTDTQYF. The CDR3, as DNA: TGCGCCAGCAGCCCGCTTAGGGCTAGCGGGATGACAGATACGCAGTATTTT.

As regards this clone: One end of the junction varies from germline; a read error may be responsible. J is TRBJ2-1 and V is TRBV7-7, with 16 nucleotides matching TRBD2. The CDR3 extends over 18 amino acids. Germline assignment: CDR1 SSHAT and CDR2 FNYEAQ (reference sequence). The CDR3 bases are TGTGCTAGCAGCTTAGCGGGACTAGCGGGAGGGGGATGGAATGAGCAGTTCTTC. As protein: CASSLAGLAGGGWNEQFF. The full variable domain, rest sourced from reference TRBV7-7 and TRBJ2-1, is GAGVSQSPRYKVTKRGQDVTLRCDPISSHATLYWYQQALGQGPEFLTYFNYEAQPDKSGLPSDRFSAERPEGSISTLTIQRTEQRDSAMYRCASSLAGLAGGGWNEQFFGPGTRLTVL.

The chain uses TRBV5-1 and TRBJ2-1, with TRBD2 matching over 11 bases. The CDR3 has 16 amino acids. Germline-derived CDR1 and CDR2 are SGHRS and YFSETQ. The V segment lost 1 base and the J segment 4 bases; nucleotides outside the gene matches: 4. CDR3 amino acids: CASSLTGLADYNEQFF. The CDR3 bases are TGCGCCAGCAGCTTGACGGGACTAGCGGATTACAATGAGCAGTTCTTC.

This clone was observed a single time. This rearrangement joins TRBV9 to TRBJ1-3; 9 bases map to TRBD1. Germline CDR1 reads SGDLS; CDR2 reads YYNGEE. V gave up 2 bases and J gave up 2 bases; unmatched junction bases: 5. The CDR3 extends over 16 amino acids. CDR3 residues: CASSVERTGAGNTIYF. Written as DNA, the CDR3 is TGTGCCAGCAGCGTCGAACGGACAGGGGCTGGAAACACCATATATTTT.